This T cell receptor beta chain was retrieved from a study of spatial heterogeneity in lung cancer. TCR cDNA molecules each had a unique molecular identifier. From the 5' RACE reads, TCRdb called clonotypes with MiXCR, one entry per CDR3 protein. The table lists some 12,000 distinct CDR3 sequences, 9% to 13% of them singletons. Time point in this sample: sample taken at primary tumor resection. The donor group consisted of over 55 patients who had untreated, early-stage non-small cell lung cancer. Frozen PBMC, nontumor lung or tumor provided whole RNA, which was sequenced unsorted. Study-wide results and limits: Tumor mutation count correlated with how many alpha and beta TCRs expanded intratumorally.

This clonotype has more than one count but fewer than ten. Its specificity is unknown. The specimen comprised lung tumor tissue, sampled at surgery. The clonotype comes from a female donor with early-stage non-small cell lung cancer.

CDR3 in DNA: TGTGCCAGCAGTCAAGGACCGATACAGGGCGCGACTGAAGCTTTCTTT. It translates to CASSQGPIQGATEAFF. J is TRBJ1-1 and V is TRBV27, with a possible D match to TRBD1 (6 bases). Germline lookup yields CDR1 MNHEY and CDR2 SMNVEV (reference sequence). The ends were cut back, 5 bases at V and 5 bases at J, with 21 bases in the middle. The CDR3 has 16 residues.